These T cell receptor beta chains were read from a single sample in a study of T cells after yellow fever vaccination. A single record per CDR3 protein comes from TCRdb applying MiXCR to the 5' RACE reads. This table has more than 350,000 distinct CDR3 sequences, around a tenth appearing once. This material consisted of PBMCs, taken on the day of the first yellow fever vaccination. The receptor set was obtained from a young man who received the YFV17D yellow fever vaccine. The CDR3 runs from the conserved cysteine through the conserved F or W. Fields, in order: V gene, J gene, clone size, D gene, CDR3 protein, CDR3 DNA. A D gene is named only where the DNA matches it firmly. Some rows have no size entry. The others give once, few or many, or a class for an expanded clone.

>TRBV5-1|TRBJ2-5|many|TRBD2
CASSLEGLAEETQYF
TGCGCCAGCAGCTTGGAGGGTCTAGCGGAAGAGACCCAGTACTTC
>TRBV29-1|TRBJ2-3|-|-
CSVEQKGRGRDTQYF
TGCAGCGTTGAACAGAAGGGCAGGGGAAGAGATACGCAGTATTTT
>TRBV20-1|TRBJ1-1|few|-
CSARGGLGNTEAFF
TGCAGTGCTAGAGGCGGTTTAGGGAACACTGAAGCTTTCTTT
>TRBV7-2|TRBJ2-7|few|-
CASSLEVGRGSYEQYF
TGTGCCAGCAGCTTAGAGGTCGGCAGGGGCTCCTACGAGCAGTACTTC
>TRBV5-4|TRBJ2-1|many|TRBD1
CASSLGTGEWNEQFF
TGTGCCAGCAGCTTGGGGACAGGGGAGTGGAATGAGCAGTTCTTC
>TRBV5-4|TRBJ2-3|few|-
CASSLSSQADTQYF
TGTGCCAGCAGCTTGAGCAGTCAGGCAGATACGCAGTATTTT
>TRBV10-2|TRBJ2-2|few|TRBD2
CAILPTGGSTGELFF
TGCGCCATACTTCCTACGGGGGGGAGCACCGGGGAGCTGTTTTTT
>TRBV7-2|TRBJ2-7|many|-
CASSFSGSSYEQYF
TGTGCCAGCAGCTTCTCGGGGAGCTCCTACGAGCAGTACTTC
>TRBV6-5|TRBJ2-7|-|-
CASSSGGGDLYEQYF
TGTGCCAGCAGTTCAGGTGGGGGCGACCTCTACGAGCAGTACTTC
>TRBV5-5|TRBJ1-2|many|-
CASSPRGALDYGYTF
TGTGCCAGCAGCCCCCGGGGTGCCCTGGACTATGGCTACACCTTC
>TRBV7-2|TRBJ2-5|many|-
CASSGGPTGETQYF
TGTGCCAGCAGCGGGGGGCCCACGGGGGAGACCCAGTACTTC
>TRBV9|TRBJ2-5|-|-
CASSVGYSGQETQYF
TGTGCCAGCAGCGTAGGTTACAGCGGCCAAGAGACCCAGTACTTC
>TRBV21-1|TRBJ1-5|few|-
CASRRGTGGERSQPQHF
TGTGCCAGCAGACGAGGAACAGGGGGCGAAAGGTCTCAGCCCCAGCATTTT
>TRBV28|TRBJ2-3|-|-
CAASPSRRQYF
TGTGCCGCCAGCCCCTCAAGACGGCAGTATTTT
>TRBV6-1|TRBJ1-1|-|TRBD1
CASRDLGQGVMNTKAFF
TGTGCCAGCAGAGATCTAGGACAGGGGGTGATGAACACTAAAGCTTTCTTT
>TRBV28|TRBJ1-5|-|-
CASSFGGARAQPQHF
TGTGCCAGCAGTTTCGGTGGGGCCCGAGCCCAGCCCCAGCATTTT
>TRBV6-2/TRBV6-3|TRBJ2-1|few|TRBD2
CASSYGRGGLNEQFF
TGTGCCAGCAGTTACGGTCGCGGGGGTCTCAATGAGCAGTTCTTC
>TRBV2|TRBJ2-1|few|TRBD1
CASSEGTATYNEQFF
TGTGCCAGCAGTGAGGGGACAGCAACCTACAATGAGCAGTTCTTC
>TRBV12-3/TRBV12-4|TRBJ1-1|few|-
CASSREEPAFF
TGTGCCAGCAGCCGTGAGGAGCCGGCTTTCTTT
>TRBV9|TRBJ2-3|-|TRBD2
CASSVTSGATDTQYF
TGTGCCAGCAGCGTGACTAGCGGGGCCACAGATACGCAGTATTTT
>TRBV24-1|TRBJ2-1|few|-
CATEFYNEQFF
TGTGCCACCGAGTTTTACAATGAGCAGTTCTTC
>TRBV15|TRBJ1-2|-|-
CATSRDPLLNYGYTF
TGTGCCACCAGCAGAGATCCGCTTCTTAACTATGGCTACACCTTC
>TRBV19|TRBJ1-2|few|TRBD1
CASSATENRGRSLGYTF
TGTGCCAGTAGTGCGACCGAGAACAGGGGAAGATCGCTGGGCTACACCTTC
>TRBV20-1|TRBJ2-3|few|-
CSATTMTDTQYF
TGCAGTGCTACCACAATGACAGATACGCAGTATTTT
>TRBV7-2|TRBJ2-1|-|TRBD2
CASSKRGPASEQFF
TGTGCCAGCAGCAAGCGGGGCCCGGCATCTGAGCAGTTCTTC
>TRBV30|TRBJ2-7|-|-
CAWSSRLEQYF
TGTGCCTGGAGTTCAAGGCTCGAGCAGTACTTC
>TRBV3-1|TRBJ2-4|-|-
CASSQGTGTDNIQYF
TGTGCCAGCAGCCAAGGGACCGGGACGGATAACATTCAGTACTTC
>TRBV20-1|TRBJ2-3|many|-
CSAPVRRGLIDTQYF
TGCAGTGCCCCAGTTCGACGCGGATTGATAGATACGCAGTATTTT
>TRBV6-1|TRBJ1-4|few|TRBD1
CASSARTGNEKLFF
TGTGCCAGCAGTGCGAGGACAGGAAATGAAAAACTGTTTTTT
>TRBV20-1|TRBJ2-3|-|-
CSAMGWGRDADTQYF
TGCAGTGCTATGGGGTGGGGCAGGGACGCAGATACGCAGTATTTT
>TRBV7-6|TRBJ2-2|-|-
CASSLWGADTGELFF
TGTGCCAGCAGCTTATGGGGGGCTGACACCGGGGAGCTGTTTTTT